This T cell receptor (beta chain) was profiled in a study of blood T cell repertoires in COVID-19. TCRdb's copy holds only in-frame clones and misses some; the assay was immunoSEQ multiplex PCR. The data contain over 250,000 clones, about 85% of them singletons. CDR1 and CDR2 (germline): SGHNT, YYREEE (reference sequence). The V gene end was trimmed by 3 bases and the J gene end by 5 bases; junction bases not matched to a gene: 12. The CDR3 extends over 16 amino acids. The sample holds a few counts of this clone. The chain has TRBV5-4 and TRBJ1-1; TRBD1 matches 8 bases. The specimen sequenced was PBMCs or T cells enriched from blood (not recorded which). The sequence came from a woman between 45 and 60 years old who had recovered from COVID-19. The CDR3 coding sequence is TGTGCCAGCAGCTCGGAGCCCCAGGGGGCGAGGACTGAAGCTTTCTTT. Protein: CASSSEPQGARTEAFF.